The clone carrying this TCR beta chain was detected ten times or more. Its antigen remains unidentified. The sample comes from a study of T cells in Graves' hyperthyroidism and ophthalmopathy. Sampled blood dates from first hyperthyroidism diagnosis, and it precedes any ophthalmopathy symptoms. Findings and caveats of the study: Most clonotypes that expanded in the thyroid above 0.001 also showed up in blood. Ophthalmopathy stood apart from stable hyperthyroidism in a 13 V-J model.

Template material for amplifying TCR beta CDR3 regions consisted of RNA transcripts. Using the HTBI primer set, a first-round RT-PCR was run on the TCR CDR3. TCRdb analysed the multiplex PCR reads with MiXCR anew, one entry per CDR3 protein. The sample holds about 160,000 distinct CDR3 sequences, roughly 10% seen once. This clonotype was obtained from a woman under 30 with Graves' hyperthyroidism that later progressed to Graves' ophthalmopathy. The source material was blood.

CDR3 residues: CASSLERTSGYNEQFF. In DNA, the CDR3 is TGTGCCAGCAGCCTCGAGAGGACTAGCGGCTACAATGAGCAGTTCTTC. The chain combines TRBV2 with TRBJ2-1; TRBD2 agrees at 10 bases. Germline CDR1 reads SNHLY; CDR2 reads FYNNEI. Unmatched junction bases numbered 8, after V lost 6 bases and J lost 3 bases. CDR3 length: 16 amino acids. The variable domain in full, completed from reference TRBV2 and TRBJ2-1, reads EPEVTQTPSHQVTQMGQEVILRCVPISNHLYFYWYRQILGQKVEFLVSFYNNEISEKSEIFDDQFSVERPDGSNFTLKIRSTKLEDSAMYFCASSLERTSGYNEQFFGPGTRLTVL.